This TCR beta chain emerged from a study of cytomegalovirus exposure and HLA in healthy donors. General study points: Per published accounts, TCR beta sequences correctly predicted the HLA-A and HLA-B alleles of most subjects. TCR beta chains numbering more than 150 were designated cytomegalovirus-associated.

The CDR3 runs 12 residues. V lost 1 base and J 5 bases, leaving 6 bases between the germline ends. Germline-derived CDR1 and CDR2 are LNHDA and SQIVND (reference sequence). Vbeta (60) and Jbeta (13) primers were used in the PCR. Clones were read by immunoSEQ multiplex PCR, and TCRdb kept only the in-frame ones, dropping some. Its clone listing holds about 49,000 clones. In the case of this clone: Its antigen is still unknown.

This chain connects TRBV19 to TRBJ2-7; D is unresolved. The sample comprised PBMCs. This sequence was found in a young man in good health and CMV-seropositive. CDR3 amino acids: CASSIGANEQYF. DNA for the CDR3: TGTGCCAGTAGTATAGGAGCGAACGAGCAGTACTTC.